The TCR beta chain under discussion was sequenced for a study of T cell repertoires in cytomegalovirus infection. The CDR3 covers 14 residues. V was trimmed by 1 base and J by 2 bases, leaving 7 bases between them. Germline values: CDR1 SGHTA, CDR2 FQGNSA. TCRdb ran MiXCR on the reads and lists one entry per CDR3 protein. The profile covers approximately 500,000 distinct CDR3 sequences, with roughly a third appearing a single time and roughly a sixth taken by the ten largest. This clonotype was counted many times. Its matching antigen is unknown. The sequenced sample was cultured PBMCs, obtained from culture after CMV antigen stimulation. The J gene is TRBJ2-3, the V gene TRBV7-2; a possible D gene is TRBD2 (5 bases). The clonotype was recovered from a human donor in good health (CMV status not recorded). Some clones in this sample may be carry-over from other donors' samples. This chain's CDR3 is CASSLGGPTDTQYF. DNA of the CDR3: TGTGCCAGCAGCTTAGGAGGGCCCACAGATACGCAGTATTTT.